This TCR beta chain was sequenced for a study of CD8+ T cells in alopecia areata. cDNA reverse transcribed from extracted RNA served as the sequencing template. Some clones are missing from TCRdb's copy, which holds only in-frame ones; the method was immunoSEQ multiplex PCR. The data contain 30,000 to 45,000 clones, 45% to 65% of them singletons. General observations from the study: Scalp sequencing also captures normal skin's resident alphabeta T cells. Lesional scalp exceeded normal scalp in clonality, especially in alopecia totalis/universalis.

Notes on this clone: Its specificity is not known.

In a handful of patients, CD4+ T cells were split by CD25+CD127- sorting. The sequence derives from a human donor with alopecia areata. Source material: CD4+ Tregs sorted from blood.

CDR3 sequence reads: CASSFTDTQYF. CDR3 DNA: TGTGCCAGCAGCTTTACAGATACGCAGTATTTT. V gene TRBV5-6 combines with J gene TRBJ2-3; D is unclear. Trimming took off 2 bases at V and 3 bases at J, with 1 base between the two ends. The germline V gene has CDR1 SGHDT and CDR2 YYEEEE. The CDR3 is 11 amino acids.